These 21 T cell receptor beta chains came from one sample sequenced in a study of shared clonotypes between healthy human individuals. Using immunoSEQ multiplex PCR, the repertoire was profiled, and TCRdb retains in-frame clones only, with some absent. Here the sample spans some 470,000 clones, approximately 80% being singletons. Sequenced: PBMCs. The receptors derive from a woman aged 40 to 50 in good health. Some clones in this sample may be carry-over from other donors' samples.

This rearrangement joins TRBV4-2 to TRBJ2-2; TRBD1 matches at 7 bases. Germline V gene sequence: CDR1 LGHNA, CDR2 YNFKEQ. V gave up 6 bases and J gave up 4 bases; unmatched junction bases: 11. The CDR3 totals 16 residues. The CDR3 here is CASSSSGTAITGELFF. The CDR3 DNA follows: TGTGCCAGCAGTTCTTCCGGGACAGCCATCACCGGGGAGCTGTTTTTT.

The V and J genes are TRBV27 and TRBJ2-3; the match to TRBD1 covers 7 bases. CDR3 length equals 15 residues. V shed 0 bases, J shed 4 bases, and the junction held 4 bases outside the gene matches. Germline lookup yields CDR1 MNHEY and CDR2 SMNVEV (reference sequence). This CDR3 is CASSLSTGLADTQYF. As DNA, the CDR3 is TGTGCCAGCAGTTTATCGACAGGGCTGGCAGATACGCAGTATTTT.

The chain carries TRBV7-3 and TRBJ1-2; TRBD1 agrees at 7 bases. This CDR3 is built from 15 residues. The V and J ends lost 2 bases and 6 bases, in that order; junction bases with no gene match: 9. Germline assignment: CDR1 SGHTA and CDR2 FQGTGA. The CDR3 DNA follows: TGTGCCAGCAGCTTAGACGGCAGGGGGATCAATGGCTACACCTTC. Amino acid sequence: CASSLDGRGINGYTF.

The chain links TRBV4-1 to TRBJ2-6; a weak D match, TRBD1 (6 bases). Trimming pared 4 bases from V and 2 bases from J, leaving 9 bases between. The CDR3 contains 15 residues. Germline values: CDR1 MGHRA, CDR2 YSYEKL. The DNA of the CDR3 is TGCGCCAGCAGCCTAACAGGGACTGGGGCCAACGTCCTGACTTTC. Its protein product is CASSLTGTGANVLTF.

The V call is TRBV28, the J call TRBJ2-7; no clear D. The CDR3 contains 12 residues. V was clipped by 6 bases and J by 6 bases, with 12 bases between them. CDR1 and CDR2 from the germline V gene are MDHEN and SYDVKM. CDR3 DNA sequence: TGTGCCAGCAGCTCCGGACGGCTCGAGCAGTACTTC. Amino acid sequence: CASSSGRLEQYF.

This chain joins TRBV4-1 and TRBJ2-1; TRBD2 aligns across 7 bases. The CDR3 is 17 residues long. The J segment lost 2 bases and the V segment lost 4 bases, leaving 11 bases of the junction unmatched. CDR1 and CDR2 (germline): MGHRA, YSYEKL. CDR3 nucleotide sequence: TGCGCCAGCAGCCGATCCCCGGGGCTAGCGGCCTACAATGAGCAGTTCTTC. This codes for CASSRSPGLAAYNEQFF.

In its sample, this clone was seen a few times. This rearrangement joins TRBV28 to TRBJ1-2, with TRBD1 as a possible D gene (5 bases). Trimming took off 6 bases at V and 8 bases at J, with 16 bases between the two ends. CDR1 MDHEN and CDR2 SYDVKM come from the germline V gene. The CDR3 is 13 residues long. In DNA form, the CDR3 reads TGTGCCAGCAGGTCTGGGGGGAGGCAAGGCTACACCTTC. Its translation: CASRSGGRQGYTF.

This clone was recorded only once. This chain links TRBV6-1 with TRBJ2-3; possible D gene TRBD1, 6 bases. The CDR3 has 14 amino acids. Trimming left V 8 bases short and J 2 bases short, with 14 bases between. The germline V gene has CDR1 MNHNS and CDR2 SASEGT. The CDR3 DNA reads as TGTGCCAGCTTACAGGGAACATCCACAGATACGCAGTATTTT. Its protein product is CASLQGTSTDTQYF.

For the CDR3, the DNA is TGTGCCAGCACCAGGACAGGCGGTGAGACCCAGTACTTC. This codes for CASTRTGGETQYF. V gene TRBV11-2 combines with J gene TRBJ2-5, with TRBD1 matching over 7 bases. This CDR3 has 13 residues. J lost 5 bases, V lost 7 bases, and 7 bases had no gene match. CDR1 is SGHAT and CDR2 is FQNNGV in the germline V gene.

CDR3 coding DNA: TGTGCCAGTAGTCATCGAAGAGGGGGCGGCACAGATACGCAGTATTTT. Protein product: CASSHRRGGGTDTQYF. The V gene is TRBV19, the J gene TRBJ2-3; 7 positions agree with TRBD1. After removal of 5 bases from V and 1 base from J, the junction contained 9 bases not matched to a gene. The CDR3 has 16 amino acids. The V gene's germline CDR1 is LNHDA and CDR2 SQIVND (reference sequence).

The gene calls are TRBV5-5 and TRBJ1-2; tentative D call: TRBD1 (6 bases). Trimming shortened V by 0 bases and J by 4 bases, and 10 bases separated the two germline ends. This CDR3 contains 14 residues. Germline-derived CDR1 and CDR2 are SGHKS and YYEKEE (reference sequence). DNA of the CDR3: TGTGCCAGCAGCTTGGGAGGGGGTGGCTATGGCTACACCTTC. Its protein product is CASSLGGGGYGYTF.

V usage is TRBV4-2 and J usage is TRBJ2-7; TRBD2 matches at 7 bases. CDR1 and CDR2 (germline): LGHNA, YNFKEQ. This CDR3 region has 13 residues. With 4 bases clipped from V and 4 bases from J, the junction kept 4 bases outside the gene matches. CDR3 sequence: CASSPRAGYEQYF. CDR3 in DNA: TGTGCCAGCAGCCCCCGAGCGGGGTACGAGCAGTACTTC.

CDR3 DNA sequence: TGTGCCAGCAGCTTAAGGGCAGATACGCAGTATTTT. This encodes CASSLRADTQYF. The chain uses TRBV7-2 and TRBJ2-3; D unclear. Germline-derived CDR1 and CDR2 are SGHTA and FQGNSA. The V gene lost 2 bases and the J gene lost 4 bases, with 4 bases spanning the gap. This CDR3 has 12 residues. The full variable domain, with the rest looked up from reference TRBV7-2 and TRBJ2-3, is GAGVSQSPSNKVTEKGKDVELRCDPISGHTALYWYRQSLGQGLEFLIYFQGNSAPDKSGLPSDRFSAERTGGSVSTLTIQRTQQEDSAVYLCASSLRADTQYFGPGTRLTVL.

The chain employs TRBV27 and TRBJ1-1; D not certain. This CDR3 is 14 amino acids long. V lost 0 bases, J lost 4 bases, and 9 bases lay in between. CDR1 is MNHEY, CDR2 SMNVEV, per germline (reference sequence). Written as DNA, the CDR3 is TGTGCCAGCAGTTTATCGAGGGCGGGCACTGAAGCTTTCTTT. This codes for CASSLSRAGTEAFF.

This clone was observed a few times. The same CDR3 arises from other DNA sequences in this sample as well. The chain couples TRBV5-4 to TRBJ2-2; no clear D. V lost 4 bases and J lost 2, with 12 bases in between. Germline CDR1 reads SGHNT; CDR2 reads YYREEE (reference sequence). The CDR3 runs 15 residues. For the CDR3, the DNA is TGTGCCAGCAGCCAAATGGGTTCAAACACCGGGGAGCTGTTTTTT. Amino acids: CASSQMGSNTGELFF.

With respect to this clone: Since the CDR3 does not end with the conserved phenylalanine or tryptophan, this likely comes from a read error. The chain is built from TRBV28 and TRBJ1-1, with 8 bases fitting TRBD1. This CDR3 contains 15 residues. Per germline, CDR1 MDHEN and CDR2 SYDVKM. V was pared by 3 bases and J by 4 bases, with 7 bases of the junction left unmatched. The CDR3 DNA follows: TGTGCCAGCAGTTTCCCGACAGGGGCGGGCACTGAAGCTTTCTTA. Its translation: CASSFPTGAGTEAFL.

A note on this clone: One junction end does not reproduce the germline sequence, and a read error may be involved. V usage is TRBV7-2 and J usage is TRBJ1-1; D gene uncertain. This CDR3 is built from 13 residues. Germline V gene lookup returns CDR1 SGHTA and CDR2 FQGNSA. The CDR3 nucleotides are TGTTCCAGCAGCTTAGCGCCGGGCACTGAAGCTTTCTTT. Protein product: CSSSLAPGTEAFF. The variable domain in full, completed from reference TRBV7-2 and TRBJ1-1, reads GAGVSQSPSNKVTEKGKDVELRCDPISGHTALYWYRQSLGQGLEFLIYFQGNSAPDKSGLPSDRFSAERTGGSVSTLTIQRTQQEDSAVYLCSSSLAPGTEAFFGQGTRLTVV.

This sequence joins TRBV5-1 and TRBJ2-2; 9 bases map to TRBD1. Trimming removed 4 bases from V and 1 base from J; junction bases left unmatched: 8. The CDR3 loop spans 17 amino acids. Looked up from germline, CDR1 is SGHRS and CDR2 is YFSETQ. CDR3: CASSEGPGQGNTGELFF. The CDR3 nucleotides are TGCGCCAGCAGCGAGGGGCCGGGACAGGGGAACACCGGGGAGCTGTTTTTT.

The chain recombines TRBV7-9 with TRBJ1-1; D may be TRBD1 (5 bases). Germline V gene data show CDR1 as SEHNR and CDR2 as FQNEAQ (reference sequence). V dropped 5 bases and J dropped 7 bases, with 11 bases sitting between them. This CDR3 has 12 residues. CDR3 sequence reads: CASSRSTDEAFF. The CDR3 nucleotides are TGTGCCAGCAGCCGATCGACAGATGAAGCTTTCTTT.

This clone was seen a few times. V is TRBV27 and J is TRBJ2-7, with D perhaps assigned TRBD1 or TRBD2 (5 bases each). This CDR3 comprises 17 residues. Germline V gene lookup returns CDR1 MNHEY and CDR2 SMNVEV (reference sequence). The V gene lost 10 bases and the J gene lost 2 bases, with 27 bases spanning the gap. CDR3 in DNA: TGTGCCAACCAAAAAACGCTCCGGGACGTAACTGCCTACGAGCAGTACTTC. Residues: CANQKTLRDVTAYEQYF.

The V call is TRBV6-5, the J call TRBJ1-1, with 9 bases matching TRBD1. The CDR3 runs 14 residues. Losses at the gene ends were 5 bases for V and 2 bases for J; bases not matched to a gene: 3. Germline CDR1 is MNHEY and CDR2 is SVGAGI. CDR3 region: CASSRDRANTEAFF. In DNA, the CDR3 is TGTGCCAGCAGTCGGGACAGGGCTAACACTGAAGCTTTCTTT.